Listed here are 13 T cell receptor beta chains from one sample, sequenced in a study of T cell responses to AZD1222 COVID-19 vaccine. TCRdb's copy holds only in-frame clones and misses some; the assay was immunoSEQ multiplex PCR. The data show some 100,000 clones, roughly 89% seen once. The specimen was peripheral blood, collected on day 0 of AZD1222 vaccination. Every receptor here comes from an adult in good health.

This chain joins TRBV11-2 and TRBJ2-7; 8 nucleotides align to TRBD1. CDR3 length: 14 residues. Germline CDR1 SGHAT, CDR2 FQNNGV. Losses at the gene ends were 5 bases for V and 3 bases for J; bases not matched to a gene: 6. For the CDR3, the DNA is TGTGCCAGCAGCCCGTCCACAGGGGGCTACGAGCAGTACTTC. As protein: CASSPSTGGYEQYF. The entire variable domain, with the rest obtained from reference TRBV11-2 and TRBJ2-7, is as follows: EAGVAQSPRYKIIEKRQSVAFWCNPISGHATLYWYQQILGQGPKLLIQFQNNGVVDDSQLPKDRFSAERLKGVDSTLKIQPAKLEDSAVYLCASSPSTGGYEQYFGPGTRLTVT.

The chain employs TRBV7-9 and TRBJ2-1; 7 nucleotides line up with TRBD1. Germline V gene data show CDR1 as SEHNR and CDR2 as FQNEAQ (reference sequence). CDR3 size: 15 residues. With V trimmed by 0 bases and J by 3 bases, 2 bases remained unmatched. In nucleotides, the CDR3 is TGTGCCAGCAGCTTAGCGGGACAGTACTACAATGAGCAGTTCTTC. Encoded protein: CASSLAGQYYNEQFF.

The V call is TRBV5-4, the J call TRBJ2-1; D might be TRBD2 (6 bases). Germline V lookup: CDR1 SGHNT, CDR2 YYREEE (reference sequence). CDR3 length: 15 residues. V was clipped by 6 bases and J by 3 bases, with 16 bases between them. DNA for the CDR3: TGTGCCAGCACCCAACGGGGGATACACTACAATGAGCAGTTCTTC. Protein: CASTQRGIHYNEQFF.

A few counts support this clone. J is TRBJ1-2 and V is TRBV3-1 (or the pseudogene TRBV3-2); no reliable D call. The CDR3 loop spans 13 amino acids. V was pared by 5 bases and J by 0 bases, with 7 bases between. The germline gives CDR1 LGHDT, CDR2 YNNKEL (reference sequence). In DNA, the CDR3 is TGTGCCAGCAGCAAAAGAGCTAACTATGGCTACACCTTC. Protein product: CASSKRANYGYTF.

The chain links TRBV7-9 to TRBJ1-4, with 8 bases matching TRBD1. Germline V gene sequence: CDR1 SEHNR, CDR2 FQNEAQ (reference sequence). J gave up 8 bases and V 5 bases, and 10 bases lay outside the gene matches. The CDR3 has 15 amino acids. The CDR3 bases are TGTGCCAGCAGCGGAGACGGGCCAGGGGGCGAAAAACTGTTTTTT. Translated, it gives CASSGDGPGGEKLFF.

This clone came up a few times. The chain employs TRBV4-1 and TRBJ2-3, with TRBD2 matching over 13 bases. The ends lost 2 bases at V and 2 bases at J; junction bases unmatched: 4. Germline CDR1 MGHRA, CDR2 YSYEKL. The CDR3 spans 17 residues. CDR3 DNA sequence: TGCGCCAGCAGCCAAAGGGGACTAGCGGGGAACACAGATACGCAGTATTTT. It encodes CASSQRGLAGNTDTQYF.

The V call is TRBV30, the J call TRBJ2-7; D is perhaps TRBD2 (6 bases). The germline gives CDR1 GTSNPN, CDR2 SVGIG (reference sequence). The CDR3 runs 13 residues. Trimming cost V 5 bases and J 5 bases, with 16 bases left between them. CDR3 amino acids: CAWGMMGGDEQYF. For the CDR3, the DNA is TGTGCCTGGGGGATGATGGGGGGAGACGAGCAGTACTTC. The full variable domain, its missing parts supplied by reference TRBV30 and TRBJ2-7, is SQTIHQWPATLVQPVGSPLSLECTVEGTSNPNLYWYRQAAGRGLQLLFYSVGIGQISSEVPQNLSASRPQDRQFILSSKKLLLSDSGFYLCAWGMMGGDEQYFGPGTRLTVT.

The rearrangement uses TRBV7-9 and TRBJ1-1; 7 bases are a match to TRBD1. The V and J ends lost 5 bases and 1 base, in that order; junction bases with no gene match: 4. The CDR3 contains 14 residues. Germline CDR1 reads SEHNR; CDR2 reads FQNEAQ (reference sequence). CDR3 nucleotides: TGTGCCAGCAGCCGGAGGGGGCAGAACACTGAAGCTTTCTTT. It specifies CASSRRGQNTEAFF.

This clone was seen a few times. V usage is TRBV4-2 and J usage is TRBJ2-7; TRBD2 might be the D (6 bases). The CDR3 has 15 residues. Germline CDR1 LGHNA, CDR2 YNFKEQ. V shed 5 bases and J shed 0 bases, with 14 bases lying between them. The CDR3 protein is CASSARDGSSYEQYF. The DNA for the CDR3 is TGTGCCAGCAGCGCTCGGGACGGGAGCTCCTACGAGCAGTACTTC.

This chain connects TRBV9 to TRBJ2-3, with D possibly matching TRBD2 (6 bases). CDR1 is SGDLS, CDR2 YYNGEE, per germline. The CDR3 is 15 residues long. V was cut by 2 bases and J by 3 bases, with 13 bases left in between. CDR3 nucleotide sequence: TGTGCCAGCAGCGTCGGACCCGGAGGGACAGATACGCAGTATTTT. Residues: CASSVGPGGTDTQYF.

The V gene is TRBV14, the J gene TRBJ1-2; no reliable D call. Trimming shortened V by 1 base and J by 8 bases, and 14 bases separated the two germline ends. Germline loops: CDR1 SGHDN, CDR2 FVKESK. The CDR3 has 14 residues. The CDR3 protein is CASSQVGIGQGYTF. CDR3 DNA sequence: TGTGCCAGCAGCCAAGTGGGAATCGGCCAAGGCTACACCTTC.

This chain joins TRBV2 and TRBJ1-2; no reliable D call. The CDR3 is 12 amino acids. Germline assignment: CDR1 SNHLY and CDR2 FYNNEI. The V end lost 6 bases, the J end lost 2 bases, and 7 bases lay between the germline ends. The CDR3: CASREMNYGYTF. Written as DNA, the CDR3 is TGTGCCAGCAGAGAGATGAACTATGGCTACACCTTC. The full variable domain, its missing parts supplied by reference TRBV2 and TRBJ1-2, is EPEVTQTPSHQVTQMGQEVILRCVPISNHLYFYWYRQILGQKVEFLVSFYNNEISEKSEIFDDQFSVERPDGSNFTLKIRSTKLEDSAMYFCASREMNYGYTFGSGTRLTVV.

The CDR3 DNA reads TGTGCCAGCAGTGAAGTCGGAGATCCTAGCACAGATACGCAGTATTTT. Its protein is CASSEVGDPSTDTQYF. V is TRBV6-1 and J is TRBJ2-3; D is unclear. CDR3 length: 16 residues. V lost 1 base, J lost 0 bases, and 11 bases lay in between. Germline CDR1 is MNHNS and CDR2 is SASEGT.